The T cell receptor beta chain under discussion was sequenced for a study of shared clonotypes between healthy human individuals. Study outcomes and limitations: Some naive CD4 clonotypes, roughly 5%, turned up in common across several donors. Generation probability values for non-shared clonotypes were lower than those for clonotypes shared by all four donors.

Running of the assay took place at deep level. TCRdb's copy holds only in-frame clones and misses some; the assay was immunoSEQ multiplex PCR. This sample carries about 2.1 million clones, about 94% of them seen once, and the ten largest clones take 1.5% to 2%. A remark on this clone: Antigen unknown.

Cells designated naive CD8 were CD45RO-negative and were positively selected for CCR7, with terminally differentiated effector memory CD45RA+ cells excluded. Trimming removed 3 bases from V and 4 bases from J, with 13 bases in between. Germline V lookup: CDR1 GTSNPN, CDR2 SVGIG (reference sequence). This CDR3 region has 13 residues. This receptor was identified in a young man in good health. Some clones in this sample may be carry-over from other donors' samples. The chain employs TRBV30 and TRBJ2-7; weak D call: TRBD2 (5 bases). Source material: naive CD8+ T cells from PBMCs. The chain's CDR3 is CAWRLPGGYEQYF. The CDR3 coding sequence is TGTGCCTGGAGGCTCCCAGGAGGATACGAGCAGTACTTC.